One sample yielded the 27 T cell receptor beta chains listed below, sequenced in a study of blood T cell repertoires in COVID-19. Some clones are missing from TCRdb's copy, which holds only in-frame ones; the method was immunoSEQ multiplex PCR. Of about 200,000 clones listed, 82% are singletons. Sequences were obtained from PBMCs or T cells enriched from blood (not recorded which). The receptors were sampled from a man aged 40-55 years who had recovered from COVID-19.

V and J are TRBV2 and TRBJ2-7, with 12 bases lining up with TRBD1. CDR1 and CDR2 (germline): SNHLY, FYNNEI. Trimming cost V 7 bases and J 5 bases; bases outside gene matches: 6. The CDR3 is 14 amino acids. DNA of the CDR3: TGTGCCAGCACGGGACAGGGGGCAGTAAACGAGCAGTACTTC. Translation gives CASTGQGAVNEQYF.

This clone was found once. The chain recombines TRBV18 with TRBJ1-2; 7 nucleotides match TRBD1. The CDR3 contains 15 residues. Germline values: CDR1 KGHSH, CDR2 LQKENI. Trimming took 4 bases from V and 4 from J; bases not matched to a gene: 9. The CDR3, as DNA: TGTGCCAGCTCACTAACGCCAGGGGGAAGCTATGGCTACACCTTC. Amino acids: CASSLTPGGSYGYTF.

V is TRBV18 and J is TRBJ1-4; weak D call: TRBD1 (5 bases). With 3 bases removed from V and 0 bases from J, the gap between germline ends came to 8 bases. Germline V gives CDR1 KGHSH, CDR2 LQKENI. CDR3 length: 15 amino acids. The CDR3 loop is CASSPTETTNEKLFF. In nucleotides, the CDR3 is TGTGCCAGCTCACCGACAGAGACAACTAATGAAAAACTGTTTTTT.

This chain links TRBV18 with TRBJ1-1; TRBD1 matches 7 bases. The CDR3 length is 12 residues. V dropped 3 bases and J dropped 8; count of bases not matched to a gene: 3. Germline assignment: CDR1 KGHSH and CDR2 LQKENI. The CDR3 reads CASSPTGEEAFF. The CDR3 DNA reads as TGTGCCAGCTCACCTACAGGGGAAGAAGCTTTCTTT.

The chain joins TRBV9 to TRBJ1-5; D is perhaps TRBD1 (5 bases). Per germline, CDR1 SGDLS and CDR2 YYNGEE. The V gene lost 0 bases and the J gene lost 4 bases, with 8 bases spanning the gap. This CDR3 is built from 14 residues. CDR3 bases: TGTGCCAGCAGCGTAGGCGGGGCTAATCAGCCCCAGCATTTT. This translates into CASSVGGANQPQHF.

This chain uses TRBV19 with TRBJ1-3; tentatively, D is TRBD1 (6 bases). This CDR3 region has 17 residues. Trimming took off 3 bases at V and 2 bases at J, with 17 bases between the two ends. Germline CDR1 LNHDA, CDR2 SQIVND (reference sequence). This chain's CDR3 is CASSIRTDALTGNTIYF. The CDR3 coding sequence is TGTGCCAGTAGTATTCGGACAGACGCGCTCACTGGAAACACCATATATTTT.

The V and J genes are TRBV7-6 and TRBJ1-3; D perhaps matches TRBD1 (6 bases). V was trimmed by 5 bases and J by 0 bases, leaving 11 bases between them. CDR1 and CDR2 from the germline V gene are SGHVS and FNYEAQ. CDR3 length: 15 amino acids. Written as DNA, the CDR3 is TGTGCCAGCAGCACCCGGGACAACTCTGGAAACACCATATATTTT. Amino acid sequence: CASSTRDNSGNTIYF. Full variable domain (rest looked up from reference TRBV7-6 and TRBJ1-3): GAGVSQSPRYKVTKRGQDVALRCDPISGHVSLYWYRQALGQGPEFLTYFNYEAQQDKSGLPNDRFSAERPEGSISTLTIQRTEQRDSAMYRCASSTRDNSGNTIYFGEGSWLTVV.

This clone was seen only a few times. This chain connects TRBV15 to TRBJ1-2; D unresolved. V was pared by 4 bases and J by 4 bases, with 16 bases between. CDR1 LNHNV and CDR2 YYDKDF come from the germline V gene (reference sequence). The CDR3 spans 15 residues. The CDR3 spells CATSTSLGGLYGYTF. The CDR3, as DNA: TGTGCCACCAGCACCTCCCTCGGAGGGCTCTATGGCTACACCTTC.

This clone showed up just a few times. The V gene is TRBV11-2, the J gene TRBJ1-2; TRBD1 matches at 8 bases. In germline, CDR1 is SGHAT, CDR2 FQNNGV. Trimming cost V 1 base and J 6 bases; bases outside gene matches: 7. The CDR3 extends over 15 amino acids. The CDR3 nucleotides are TGTGCCAGCAGCTTAGGTGCATTGGGACAGGATGGCTACACCTTC. Residues: CASSLGALGQDGYTF.

The chain joins TRBV19 to TRBJ2-7, with 11 nucleotides matching TRBD1. The CDR3 is 14 residues long. V lost 3 bases and J lost 3; bases outside the gene matches: 1. Germline values: CDR1 LNHDA, CDR2 SQIVND (reference sequence). In nucleotides, the CDR3 is TGTGCCAGTAGTATGGGACAGGGGGTCTACGAGCAGTACTTC. Translating it yields CASSMGQGVYEQYF.

The chain combines TRBV29-1 with TRBJ1-1; D not certain. Germline values: CDR1 SQVTM, CDR2 ANQGSEA. V lost 7 bases and J lost 1, with 10 bases in between. The CDR3 is 12 residues long. The CDR3: CSASTTNTEAFF. As DNA, the CDR3 is TGCAGCGCCTCGACAACGAACACTGAAGCTTTCTTT.

J is TRBJ1-5 and V is TRBV14, with a possible D match to TRBD1 (6 bases). The CDR3 length is 14 residues. CDR1 and CDR2 (germline): SGHDN, FVKESK. V lost 5 bases to trimming and J lost 4 bases, with 12 bases between them. The CDR3 spells CASSLHQGNQPQHF. The CDR3 DNA reads TGTGCCAGCAGCTTACACCAGGGGAATCAGCCCCAGCATTTT.

The chain employs TRBV6-4 and TRBJ1-5; 8 bases are shared with TRBD1. Germline V gives CDR1 MRHNA, CDR2 SNTAGT. This CDR3 comprises 14 residues. The trim removed 6 bases at V and 10 bases at J, leaving 11 bases unmatched. The CDR3 spells CASSPVQGALPQHF. CDR3 bases: TGTGCCAGCAGCCCCGTGCAGGGGGCCCTACCCCAGCATTTT.

The chain is built from TRBV19 and TRBJ2-2, with D perhaps matching TRBD1 (7 bases). V was clipped by 5 bases and J by 0 bases, with 19 bases between them. The length of the CDR3 is 18 residues. Germline V CDR1 and CDR2: LNHDA, SQIVND (reference sequence). The CDR3 nucleotides are TGTGCCAGTAGTGGACTAAGGACAGGCGAAACGAACACCGGGGAGCTGTTTTTT. Its protein product is CASSGLRTGETNTGELFF.

This clone was observed a single time. V is TRBV5-1 and J is TRBJ1-6; no clear D gene. This CDR3 spans 15 amino acids. V was trimmed by 1 base and J by 10 bases, leaving 15 bases between them. Germline CDR1 is SGHRS and CDR2 is YFSETQ. The chain's CDR3 is CASSLSQPRRSPLHF. Written as DNA, the CDR3 is TGCGCCAGCAGCTTGTCACAGCCAAGACGGTCACCCCTCCACTTT.

This clone was observed a handful of times. The V gene is TRBV7-9, the J gene TRBJ1-2; the match to TRBD1 covers 8 bases. V shed 6 bases, J shed 4 bases, and the junction held 13 bases outside the gene matches. The germline gives CDR1 SEHNR, CDR2 FQNEAQ (reference sequence). The CDR3 extends over 16 amino acids. Written as DNA, the CDR3 is TGTGCCAGCAGTGACTTTGCAGGGGGCTTGGTCTATGGCTACACCTTC. It yields the protein CASSDFAGGLVYGYTF.

The sample holds a few counts of this clone. The chain links TRBV9 to TRBJ2-6, with D maybe TRBD2 (5 bases). Trimming removed 2 bases at V and 4 bases at J, with 10 bases between. Per the germline V gene, CDR1 is SGDLS and CDR2 is YYNGEE. The CDR3 sequence is 15 residues long. This CDR3 reads CASSVRGPGANVLTF. CDR3 nucleotide sequence: TGTGCCAGCAGCGTGAGAGGGCCCGGGGCCAACGTCCTGACTTTC.

The chain employs TRBV5-1 and TRBJ1-4; weak D call: TRBD1 (6 bases). Germline loops: CDR1 SGHRS, CDR2 YFSETQ. The V end lost 0 bases, the J end lost 5 bases, and 11 bases lay between the germline ends. The CDR3 consists of 15 residues. DNA for the CDR3: TGCGCCAGCAGCTTGGCGGACAGCTTAAATGAAAAACTGTTTTTT. Amino acids: CASSLADSLNEKLFF.

This clone was counted only a few times. This CDR3 reads CASSPTSVEQYF. CDR3 nucleotides: TGTGCCAGCAGTCCGACTAGCGTTGAGCAGTACTTC. The V call is TRBV6-5, the J call TRBJ2-7; 8 nucleotides match TRBD2. The CDR3 spans 12 residues. The ends lost 5 bases at V and 7 bases at J; junction bases unmatched: 4. Germline assignment: CDR1 MNHEY and CDR2 SVGAGI.

The V gene is TRBV9, the J gene TRBJ2-3; 12 bases align to TRBD2. Germline V gives CDR1 SGDLS, CDR2 YYNGEE. The CDR3 spans 17 residues. Trimming cost V 4 bases and J 6 bases; bases outside gene matches: 12. The CDR3 spells CASSSFPTSGRGDTQYF. The CDR3 DNA sequence: TGTGCCAGCAGCTCCTTCCCGACTAGCGGGAGAGGTGATACGCAGTATTTT.

This chain links TRBV27 with TRBJ2-2; D gene ambiguous. Trimming took 5 bases from V and 8 from J, leaving 12 bases between them. This CDR3 is 13 amino acids long. Germline V gene lookup returns CDR1 MNHEY and CDR2 SMNVEV (reference sequence). The CDR3 DNA sequence: TGTGCCAGCAGTGACGACAAGTCGGGGGAGCTGTTTTTT. The encoded protein is CASSDDKSGELFF.

The J gene is TRBJ2-7, the V gene TRBV21-1; the table's D call of TRBD1 was not tested on the DNA. TRBV21-1 is labeled a pseudogene. The CDR3 totals 17 residues. CDR3 DNA: TGTGCCAGCAGCAAAAAGCCCGCACAGGGCGATCGCTACGAGCAGTACTTC. Translation: CASSKKPAQGDRYEQYF.

V is TRBV24-1 and J is TRBJ2-1; 9 bases are a match to TRBD1. V was pared by 4 bases and J by 6 bases, with 9 bases of the junction left unmatched. Germline CDR1 reads KGHDR; CDR2 reads SFDVKD. CDR3 length: 16 amino acids. CDR3 sequence reads: CATSDSGTGSLNEQFF. The CDR3 DNA reads TGTGCCACCAGTGACTCCGGGACAGGGAGCCTCAATGAGCAGTTCTTC.

The rearrangement uses TRBV15 and TRBJ1-2; D call uncertain. Trimming cost V 3 bases and J 0 bases, with 14 bases left between them. The length of the CDR3 is 16 residues. The germline V gene encodes CDR1 LNHNV and CDR2 YYDKDF (reference sequence). CDR3 nucleotide sequence: TGTGCCACCAGCAGCCTTAGCGGCGTCCCTAACTATGGCTACACCTTC. This gives the protein CATSSLSGVPNYGYTF.

The chain couples TRBV4-3 to TRBJ2-3, with D tentatively TRBD2 (6 bases). Germline V gene sequence: CDR1 LGHNA, CDR2 YSLEER. CDR3 length: 17 amino acids. Trimming took 0 bases from V and 2 from J, leaving 15 bases between them. DNA of the CDR3: TGCGCCAGCAGCCAAGATGGTCCTGGAGGGCCCACAGATACGCAGTATTTT. Its protein product is CASSQDGPGGPTDTQYF.

This chain uses TRBV28 with TRBJ1-1; 8 nucleotides match TRBD1. Germline V gene sequence: CDR1 MDHEN, CDR2 SYDVKM. The CDR3 totals 13 residues. Trimming took 6 bases from V and 1 from J; bases not matched to a gene: 1. As DNA, the CDR3 is TGTGCCAGCAGCGACAGGGGGAACACTGAAGCTTTCTTT. Amino acid sequence: CASSDRGNTEAFF.

This clone was detected a few times. The rearrangement joins TRBV9 to TRBJ1-1; 7 bases map to TRBD1. The V gene end was trimmed by 4 bases and the J gene end by 0 bases; junction bases not matched to a gene: 12. The CDR3 length is 17 residues. CDR1 is SGDLS, CDR2 YYNGEE, per germline. The CDR3 bases are TGTGCCAGCAGCTCACAAGGGACAGCTTCCTTGAACACTGAAGCTTTCTTT. This gives the protein CASSSQGTASLNTEAFF.